This T cell receptor beta chain was found in a study of T cell responses to AZD1222 COVID-19 vaccine. Turning to this clone: Its specificity is not known.

Trimming removed 0 bases at V and 3 bases at J, with 9 bases between. Per germline, CDR1 SGHRS and CDR2 YFSETQ. The CDR3 sequence is 14 residues long. Findings of the study overall: Vaccine-associated CD4 TCRs ranged over spike, dominating at 160-218 and 743-854. Baseline seropositivity characterized only a handful of AZD1222 recipients. It was only after the peak T cell response that any repertoires were sampled. Females outnumbered males among donors, who were mostly white British; clonal diversity was possibly underestimated.

Clones were sequenced by immunoSEQ multiplex PCR, and TCRdb holds only the in-frame ones, with some missing. The data contain over 95,000 clones, approximately 87% of them singletons. Specimen: peripheral blood, collected on day 0 of AZD1222 vaccination. The sequence derives from an adult in good health. The chain carries TRBV5-1 and TRBJ2-5; D is uncertain. CDR3: CASSLGTSEETQYF. For the CDR3, the DNA is TGCGCCAGCAGCTTGGGGACGTCGGAAGAGACCCAGTACTTC.